The subject of this entry is one TCR beta chain. Antigen unknown. Other DNA sequences in the same sample also yield this CDR3. This sample is drawn from a study of graft-versus-host responses after intestinal transplantation. Regarding the study as a whole: The study found high graft-versus-host to host-versus-graft clonal ratios in allografts of patients with graft-donor T cell macrochimerism.

Clones were sequenced by immunoSEQ multiplex PCR, and TCRdb holds only the in-frame ones, with some missing. The sample lists roughly 90,000 clones; 85% to 95% were seen once. Germline V CDR1 and CDR2: SGHTA, FQGTGA. This CDR3 has 14 residues. The V and J ends lost 1 base and 0 bases respectively, with 5 bases between them. The source of this sequence is a human donor who was the organ donor for an intestinal transplant. The chain combines TRBV7-3 with TRBJ2-3, with unresolved D. The sample was unstimulated CD4+ T cells sorted from spleen or lymph node cells, taken before transplant. The CDR3 DNA follows: TGTGCCAGCAGCTTAAGGGCGAGCACAGATACGCAGTATTTT. Its translation is CASSLRASTDTQYF.